The 15 T cell receptor beta chains presented below share a single source sample, sequenced in a study of radiotherapy plus CTLA-4 blockade in lung cancer. The data were produced by immunoSEQ multiplex PCR, yet TCRdb's version contains in-frame clones alone and is incomplete. Among under 95,000 clones listed, under 80% were seen once. Specimen: peripheral blood, collected from a patient treated with radiotherapy plus ipilimumab. Receptor source: a human donor with non-small cell lung cancer whose response to radiotherapy plus ipilimumab could not be evaluated. Some clones in this sample may be carry-over from other donors' samples.

This clone was counted between two and nine times. The chain uses TRBV11-2 and TRBJ1-1, with D possibly being TRBD1 (5 bases). V was cut by 4 bases and J by 5 bases, with 8 bases left in between. CDR3 length equals 12 residues. The germline CDR1 and CDR2 sequences are SGHAT and FQNNGV. The CDR3 DNA reads as TGTGCCAGCAGCTCGGAGGGGACTGAAGCTTTCTTT. Its translation is CASSSEGTEAFF.

The V call is TRBV18, the J call TRBJ2-7; D may be TRBD1 (6 bases). The V and J ends lost 3 bases and 5 bases respectively, with 17 bases between them. The CDR3 is 15 residues long. Germline V CDR1 and CDR2: KGHSH, LQKENI. The CDR3 DNA follows: TGTGCCAGCTCACCTTTTGGGACATCTACGAACGAGCAGTACTTC. Its protein is CASSPFGTSTNEQYF.

The chain employs TRBV6-1 and TRBJ2-3, with 8 bases matching TRBD2. V lost 5 bases, J lost 1 base, and 5 bases stayed unmatched. CDR1 and CDR2 from the germline V gene are MNHNS and SASEGT. The CDR3 has 15 residues. DNA for the CDR3: TGTGCCAGCAGTCCCCTGCGGGGGGGCACAGATACGCAGTATTTT. It yields the protein CASSPLRGGTDTQYF.

The rearrangement links TRBV6-5 to TRBJ2-5; D is possibly TRBD1 (7 bases). Trimming cost V 8 bases and J 5 bases, with 18 bases left between them. The CDR3 has 14 amino acids. The V gene's germline CDR1 is MNHEY and CDR2 SVGAGI. Here the CDR3 DNA reads TGTGCCAGCCGGAGGGCAGGGGGGTTCGAGACCCAGTACTTC. Translation: CASRRAGGFETQYF.

The V call is TRBV30, the J call TRBJ1-1; D is unclear. The CDR3 spans 13 residues. Deletions cut 4 bases from V and 4 bases from J, with 13 bases between. Germline assignment: CDR1 GTSNPN and CDR2 SVGIG (reference sequence). The DNA of the CDR3 is TGTGCCTGGAACTTCGATCTAATCACTGAAGCTTTCTTT. Encoded protein: CAWNFDLITEAFF.

The rearrangement joins TRBV6-5 to TRBJ1-5, with D tentatively TRBD1 (5 bases). With 6 bases removed from V and 7 bases from J, the gap between germline ends came to 16 bases. Germline loops: CDR1 MNHEY, CDR2 SVGAGI. This CDR3 comprises 14 residues. The CDR3 coding sequence is TGTGCCAGCAGCCCCGGAGGGGCGAGGCAGCCCCAGCATTTT. It translates to CASSPGGARQPQHF.

This clone was seen just once. The chain has TRBV7-2 and TRBJ2-1; 7 bases map to TRBD1. The J segment lost 4 bases and the V segment lost 2 bases, leaving 8 bases of the junction unmatched. Looked up from germline, CDR1 is SGHTA and CDR2 is FQGNSA. CDR3 length: 16 residues. The CDR3 region is CASSLNPTGRYNEQFF. In DNA form, the CDR3 reads TGTGCCAGCAGCTTAAACCCGACAGGGCGGTACAATGAGCAGTTCTTC. Complete variable domain (other parts from reference TRBV7-2 and TRBJ2-1): GAGVSQSPSNKVTEKGKDVELRCDPISGHTALYWYRQSLGQGLEFLIYFQGNSAPDKSGLPSDRFSAERTGGSVSTLTIQRTQQEDSAVYLCASSLNPTGRYNEQFFGPGTRLTVL.

CDR3 protein: CASSLDRASSYNEQFF. CDR3 nucleotide sequence: TGTGCCAGCAGCTTAGACAGAGCCAGCTCCTACAATGAGCAGTTCTTC. This chain connects TRBV7-2 to TRBJ2-1; D remains unclear. Germline V gene data show CDR1 as SGHTA and CDR2 as FQGNSA. The CDR3 loop spans 16 amino acids. V lost 1 base to trimming and J lost 0 bases, with 10 bases between them. Using reference TRBV7-2 and TRBJ2-1 for the parts outside the CDR3, the full variable domain is GAGVSQSPSNKVTEKGKDVELRCDPISGHTALYWYRQSLGQGLEFLIYFQGNSAPDKSGLPSDRFSAERTGGSVSTLTIQRTQQEDSAVYLCASSLDRASSYNEQFFGPGTRLTVL.

In its sample, this clone was seen a few times. V and J are TRBV6-5 and TRBJ1-5; TRBD1 matches 9 bases. J gave up 6 bases and V 2 bases, and 8 bases lay outside the gene matches. Germline CDR1 reads MNHEY; CDR2 reads SVGAGI. This CDR3 has 16 residues. CDR3 amino acids: CASSYPGQGTSQPQHF. In DNA form, the CDR3 reads TGTGCCAGCAGTTACCCGGGACAGGGAACCTCTCAGCCCCAGCATTTT.

The sample holds a few counts of this clone. This chain uses TRBV4-2 with TRBJ1-2, with a tentative D call TRBD1 (5 bases). There are 18 residues in the CDR3. Trimming took 1 base from V and 4 from J, leaving 22 bases between them. Germline CDR1 reads LGHNA; CDR2 reads YNFKEQ. The chain's CDR3 is CASSQGLRSEGRGYGYTF. The CDR3 DNA sequence: TGTGCCAGCAGCCAAGGTCTTCGGTCGGAGGGGCGAGGCTATGGCTACACCTTC.

The chain joins TRBV5-1 to TRBJ2-5; a weak D match, TRBD2 (7 bases). V was trimmed by 2 bases and J by 4 bases, leaving 15 bases between them. CDR1 and CDR2 (germline): SGHRS, YFSETQ. The CDR3 sequence is 15 residues long. The chain's CDR3 is CASSLRGGAGETQYF. CDR3 bases: TGCGCCAGCAGCTTAAGAGGGGGGGCTGGAGAGACCCAGTACTTC.

This sequence joins TRBV13 and TRBJ1-1; perhaps TRBD1 as D (5 bases). Trimming pared 5 bases from V and 5 bases from J, leaving 21 bases between. This CDR3 has 16 amino acids. Per germline, CDR1 PRHDT and CDR2 FYEKMQ (reference sequence). CDR3 region: CASSLAKDNDRTEAFF. Here the CDR3 DNA reads TGTGCCAGCAGCCTAGCGAAGGACAATGATCGGACTGAAGCTTTCTTT.

In nucleotides, the CDR3 is TGTGCCAGCAGTTTATTCCGACAGACTGGAAACACCATATATTTT. Amino acids: CASSLFRQTGNTIYF. V usage is TRBV28 and J usage is TRBJ1-3, with a weak D call TRBD1 (5 bases). V was trimmed by 1 base and J by 2 bases, leaving 9 bases between them. Germline V CDR1 and CDR2: MDHEN, SYDVKM. The CDR3 contains 15 residues.

The chain combines TRBV5-1 with TRBJ1-3; D possibly corresponds to TRBD1 (6 bases). Trimming pared 0 bases from V and 3 bases from J, leaving 13 bases between. CDR1 and CDR2 (germline): SGHRS, YFSETQ. The CDR3 loop spans 16 amino acids. In nucleotides, the CDR3 is TGCGCCAGCAGCTTGGAAGGGGGAGTCTTTGGAAACACCATATATTTT. Translation gives CASSLEGGVFGNTIYF.

For the CDR3, the DNA is TGCGCCAGCAGCCCCGACGGGGGGACAGGTATCCAGTACTTC. It yields the protein CASSPDGGTGIQYF. The chain carries TRBV5-1 and TRBJ2-7; maybe TRBD1 (8 bases). CDR1 is SGHRS, CDR2 YFSETQ, per germline. The CDR3 runs to 14 residues. Trimming took off 4 bases at V and 10 bases at J, with 21 bases between the two ends. The full variable domain, in which reference TRBV5-1 and TRBJ2-7 provide the parts outside the CDR3, is KAGVTQTPRYLIKTRGQQVTLSCSPISGHRSVSWYQQTPGQGLQFLFEYFSETQRNKGNFPGRFSGRQFSNSRSEMNVSTLELGDSALYLCASSPDGGTGIQYFGPGTRLTVT.